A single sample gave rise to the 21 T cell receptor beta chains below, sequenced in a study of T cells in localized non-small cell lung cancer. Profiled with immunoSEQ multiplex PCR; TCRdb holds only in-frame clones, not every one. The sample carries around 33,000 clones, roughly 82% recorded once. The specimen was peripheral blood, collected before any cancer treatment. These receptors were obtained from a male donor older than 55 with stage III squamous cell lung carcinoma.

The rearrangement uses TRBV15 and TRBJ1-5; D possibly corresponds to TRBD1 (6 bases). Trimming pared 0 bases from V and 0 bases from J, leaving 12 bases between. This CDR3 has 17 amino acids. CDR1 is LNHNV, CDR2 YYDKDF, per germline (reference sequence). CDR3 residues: CATSREPQGHSNQPQHF. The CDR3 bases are TGTGCCACCAGCAGAGAGCCCCAGGGGCATAGCAATCAGCCCCAGCATTTT.

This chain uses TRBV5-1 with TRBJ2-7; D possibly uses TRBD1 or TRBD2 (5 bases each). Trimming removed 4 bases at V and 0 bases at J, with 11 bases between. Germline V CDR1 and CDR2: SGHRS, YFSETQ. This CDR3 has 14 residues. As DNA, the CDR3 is TGCGCCAGCAGCACGGAGGACATCTCCTACGAGCAGTACTTC. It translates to CASSTEDISYEQYF.

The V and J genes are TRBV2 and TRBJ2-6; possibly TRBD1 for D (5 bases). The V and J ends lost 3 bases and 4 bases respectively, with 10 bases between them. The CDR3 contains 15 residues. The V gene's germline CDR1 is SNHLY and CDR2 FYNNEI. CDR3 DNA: TGTGCCAGCAGTGATCCAGGGTCCGGGGCCAACGTCCTGACTTTC. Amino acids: CASSDPGSGANVLTF.

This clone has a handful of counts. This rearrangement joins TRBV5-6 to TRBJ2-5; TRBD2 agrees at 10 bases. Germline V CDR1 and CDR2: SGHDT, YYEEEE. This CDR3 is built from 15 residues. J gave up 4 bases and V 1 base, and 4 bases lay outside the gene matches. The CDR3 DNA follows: TGTGCCAGCAGCTTGCTGGCTAGCGGGAGAGAGACCCAGTACTTC. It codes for CASSLLASGRETQYF.

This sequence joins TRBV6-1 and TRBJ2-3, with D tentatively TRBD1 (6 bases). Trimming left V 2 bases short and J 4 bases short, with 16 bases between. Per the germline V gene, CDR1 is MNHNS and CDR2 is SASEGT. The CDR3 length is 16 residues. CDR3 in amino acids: CASSEPDSLRPDTQYF. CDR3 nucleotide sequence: TGTGCCAGCAGTGAACCGGACAGTCTACGGCCAGATACGCAGTATTTT.

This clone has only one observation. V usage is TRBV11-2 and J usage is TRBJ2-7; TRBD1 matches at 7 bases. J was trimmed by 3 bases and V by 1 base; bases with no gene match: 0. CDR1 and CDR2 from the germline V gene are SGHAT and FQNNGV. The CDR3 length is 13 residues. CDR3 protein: CASSLGTGYEQYF. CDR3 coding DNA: TGTGCCAGCAGCTTAGGGACAGGCTACGAGCAGTACTTC.

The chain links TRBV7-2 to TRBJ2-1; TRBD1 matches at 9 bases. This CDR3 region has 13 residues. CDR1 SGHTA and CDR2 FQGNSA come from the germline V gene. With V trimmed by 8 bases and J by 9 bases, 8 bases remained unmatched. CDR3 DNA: TGTGCCAGCGGGGACAGGGCTACCACTGAGCAGTTCTTC. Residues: CASGDRATTEQFF. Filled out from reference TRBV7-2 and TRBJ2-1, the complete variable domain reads GAGVSQSPSNKVTEKGKDVELRCDPISGHTALYWYRQSLGQGLEFLIYFQGNSAPDKSGLPSDRFSAERTGGSVSTLTIQRTQQEDSAVYLCASGDRATTEQFFGPGTRLTVL.

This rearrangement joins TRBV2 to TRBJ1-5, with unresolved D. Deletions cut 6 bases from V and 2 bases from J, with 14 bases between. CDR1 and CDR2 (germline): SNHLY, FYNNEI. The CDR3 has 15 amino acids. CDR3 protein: CASSLLNVGNQPQHF. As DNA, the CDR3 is TGTGCCAGCAGCCTTTTGAACGTTGGCAATCAGCCCCAGCATTTT.

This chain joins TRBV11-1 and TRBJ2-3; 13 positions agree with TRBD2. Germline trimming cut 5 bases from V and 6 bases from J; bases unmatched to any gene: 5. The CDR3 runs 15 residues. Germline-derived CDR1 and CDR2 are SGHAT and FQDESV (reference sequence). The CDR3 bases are TGTGCCAGCAGCCGGACTAGCGGGGGTCATGATACGCAGTATTTT. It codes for CASSRTSGGHDTQYF.

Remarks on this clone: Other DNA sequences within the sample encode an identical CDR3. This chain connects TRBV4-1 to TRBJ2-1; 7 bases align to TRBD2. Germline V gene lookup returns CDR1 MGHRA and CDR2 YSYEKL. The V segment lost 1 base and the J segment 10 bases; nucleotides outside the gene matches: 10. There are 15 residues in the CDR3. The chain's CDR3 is CASSQVLVAGGEQFF. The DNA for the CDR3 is TGCGCCAGCAGCCAAGTCTTAGTAGCGGGTGGGGAGCAGTTCTTC.

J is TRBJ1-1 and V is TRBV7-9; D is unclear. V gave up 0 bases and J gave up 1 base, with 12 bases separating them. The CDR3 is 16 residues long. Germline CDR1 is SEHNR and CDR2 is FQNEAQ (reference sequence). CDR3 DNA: TGTGCCAGCAGCTTAGCTGTCGTGAAAGGGAACACTGAAGCTTTCTTT. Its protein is CASSLAVVKGNTEAFF.

The chain's CDR3 is CASSDGVRGEKLFF. CDR3 coding DNA: TGTGCCAGCAGCGACGGTGTCAGAGGTGAAAAACTGTTTTTT. The J gene is TRBJ1-4, the V gene TRBV5-8; D gene unclear. CDR1 is SGHTS, CDR2 YDEGEE, per germline. CDR3 size: 14 residues. Deletions cut 4 bases from V and 7 bases from J, with 14 bases between.

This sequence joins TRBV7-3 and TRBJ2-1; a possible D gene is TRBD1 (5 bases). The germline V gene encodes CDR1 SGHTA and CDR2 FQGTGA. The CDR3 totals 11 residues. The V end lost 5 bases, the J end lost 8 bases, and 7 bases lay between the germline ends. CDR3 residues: CASSQGDEQFF. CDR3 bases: TGTGCCAGCAGCCAAGGGGATGAGCAGTTCTTC. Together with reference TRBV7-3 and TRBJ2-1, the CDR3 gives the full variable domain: GAGVSQTPSNKVTEKGKYVELRCDPISGHTALYWYRQSLGQGPEFLIYFQGTGAADDSGLPNDRFFAVRPEGSVSTLKIQRTERGDSAVYLCASSQGDEQFFGPGTRLTVL.

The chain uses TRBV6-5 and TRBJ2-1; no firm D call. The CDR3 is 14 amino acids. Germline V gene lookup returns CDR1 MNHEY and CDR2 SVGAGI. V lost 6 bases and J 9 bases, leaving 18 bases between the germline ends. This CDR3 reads CASSRADQWGEQFF. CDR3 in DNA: TGTGCCAGCAGCCGGGCTGATCAGTGGGGTGAGCAGTTCTTC.

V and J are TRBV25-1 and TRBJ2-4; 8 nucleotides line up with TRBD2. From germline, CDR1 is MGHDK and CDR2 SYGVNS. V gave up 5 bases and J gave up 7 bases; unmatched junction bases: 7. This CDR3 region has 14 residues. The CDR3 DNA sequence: TGTGCCAGCAGTCGGACTAGCAGTCGGAACATTCAGTACTTC. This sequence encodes CASSRTSSRNIQYF.

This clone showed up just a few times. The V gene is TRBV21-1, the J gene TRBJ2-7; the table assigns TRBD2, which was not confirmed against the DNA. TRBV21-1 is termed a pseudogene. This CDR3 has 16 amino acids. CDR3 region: CASSNLKAGASYEQYF. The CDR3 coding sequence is TGTGCCAGCAGCAATTTAAAAGCGGGAGCGTCCTACGAGCAGTACTTC.

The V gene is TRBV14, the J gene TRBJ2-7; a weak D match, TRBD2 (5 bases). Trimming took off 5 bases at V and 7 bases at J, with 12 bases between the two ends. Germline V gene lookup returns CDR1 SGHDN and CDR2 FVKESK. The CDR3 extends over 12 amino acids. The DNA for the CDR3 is TGTGCCAGCAGCACTCGGACGGGAGAGCAGTACTTC. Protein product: CASSTRTGEQYF. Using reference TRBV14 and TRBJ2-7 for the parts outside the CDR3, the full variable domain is EAGVTQFPSHSVIEKGQTVTLRCDPISGHDNLYWYRRVMGKEIKFLLHFVKESKQDESGMPNNRFLAERTGGTYSTLKVQPAELEDSGVYFCASSTRTGEQYFGPGTRLTVT.

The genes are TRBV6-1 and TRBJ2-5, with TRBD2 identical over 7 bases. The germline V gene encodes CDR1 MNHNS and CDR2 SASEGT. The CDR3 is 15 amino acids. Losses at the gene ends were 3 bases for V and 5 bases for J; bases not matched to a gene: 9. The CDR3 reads CASSDLRDYSETQYF. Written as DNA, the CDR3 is TGTGCCAGCAGTGACCTCCGGGACTACTCGGAGACCCAGTACTTC.

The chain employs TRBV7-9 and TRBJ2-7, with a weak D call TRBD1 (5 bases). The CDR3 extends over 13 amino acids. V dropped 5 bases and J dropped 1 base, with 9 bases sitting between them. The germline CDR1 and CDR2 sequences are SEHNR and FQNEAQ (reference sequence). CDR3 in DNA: TGTGCCAGCAGCCGGACAATTTCCTACGAGCAGTACTTC. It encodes CASSRTISYEQYF.

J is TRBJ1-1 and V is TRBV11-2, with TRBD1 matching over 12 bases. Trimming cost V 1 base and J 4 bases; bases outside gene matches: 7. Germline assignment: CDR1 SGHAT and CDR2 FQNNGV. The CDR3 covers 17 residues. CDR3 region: CASSLAGDRGLGTEAFF. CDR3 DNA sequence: TGTGCCAGCAGCTTAGCCGGGGACAGGGGGCTGGGCACTGAAGCTTTCTTT.

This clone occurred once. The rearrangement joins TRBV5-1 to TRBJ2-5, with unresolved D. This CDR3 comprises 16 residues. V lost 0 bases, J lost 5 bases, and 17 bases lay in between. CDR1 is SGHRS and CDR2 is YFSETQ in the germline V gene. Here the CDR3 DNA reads TGCGCCAGCAGCTTGGAGGCGGTCATCGGTTGGGAGACCCAGTACTTC. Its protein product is CASSLEAVIGWETQYF.